One and the same sample provided the 12 T cell receptor beta chains below, sequenced in a study of blood T cells in healthy people across ages (dated by TCRdb to between 2014 and 2016). Library preparation was by 5' RACE. The sample was run on an Illumina HiSeq 2500. A second PCR of 7 to 11 cycles was run with a J-beta primer mix and a sample-barcoded 5' primer. TCRdb handled the public reads itself, with Q25 trimming in fastp and clone calling in MiXCR, and kept productive beta chains. Rows with one shared CDR3 protein collapse into an entry with the most common genes and DNA. The sample yields around 1.1 million distinct CDR3 sequences; about two fifths were counted once. Around 13% of the sample belongs to the ten largest clones. The source material was blood. The receptor set was obtained from a man between 18 and 29 years old in good health.

This clonotype was detected a few times. The gene calls are TRBV5-1 and TRBJ1-2; 10 bases align to TRBD1. In germline, CDR1 is SGHRS, CDR2 YFSETQ. V lost 4 bases to trimming and J lost 6 bases; unmatched junction nucleotides: 6. CDR3 length: 14 amino acids. CDR3: CASSRGTGEDGYTF. In DNA, the CDR3 is TGCGCCAGCAGCCGCGGGACAGGGGAAGATGGCTACACCTTC.

V gene TRBV7-3 combines with J gene TRBJ1-2; D not certain. Looked up from germline, CDR1 is SGHTA and CDR2 is FQGTGA. The CDR3 runs to 17 residues. Trimming shortened V by 0 bases and J by 4 bases, and 18 bases separated the two germline ends. CDR3 in amino acids: CASSLTGNPDSFYGYTF. CDR3 nucleotides: TGTGCCAGCAGCTTAACAGGGAATCCCGACTCGTTCTATGGCTACACCTTC.

In its sample, this clonotype was seen once. The chain has TRBV2 and TRBJ2-2, with 7 bases identical to TRBD2. This CDR3 spans 15 amino acids. V lost 1 base to trimming and J lost 5 bases; unmatched junction nucleotides: 4. The germline V gene encodes CDR1 SNHLY and CDR2 FYNNEI. The CDR3 DNA is TGTGCCAGCAGTGAAGAAGAGGGAGGGACCGGGGAGCTGTTTTTT. Amino acid sequence: CASSEEEGGTGELFF. The full variable domain, completed using reference TRBV2 and TRBJ2-2, is EPEVTQTPSHQVTQMGQEVILRCVPISNHLYFYWYRQILGQKVEFLVSFYNNEISEKSEIFDDQFSVERPDGSNFTLKIRSTKLEDSAMYFCASSEEEGGTGELFFGEGSRLTVL.

This clonotype showed up just once. One end of the junction fails to match germline, which may point to a read error. The CDR3 loop is CASNLNRVNCGYTF. In DNA form, the CDR3 reads TGTGCCAGCAACCTAAACAGGGTTAACTGTGGCTACACCTTC. The chain links TRBV6-6 to TRBJ1-2; possible D gene TRBD1, 6 bases. CDR3 length equals 14 residues. In germline, CDR1 is MNHNY, CDR2 SVGAGI (reference sequence).

This clonotype turned up a few times. V usage is TRBV12-3 or TRBV12-4 and J usage is TRBJ1-6, with a weak D call TRBD1 (6 bases). The CDR3 extends over 12 amino acids. V lost 6 bases and J 9 bases, leaving 9 bases between the germline ends. The CDR3 sequence is CASRTGSSPLHF. Here the CDR3 DNA reads TGTGCCAGCAGGACAGGTAGTTCACCCCTCCACTTT.

The V gene is TRBV5-1, the J gene TRBJ1-1; D unresolved. V was trimmed by 4 bases and J by 4 bases, leaving 11 bases between them. CDR1 is SGHRS, CDR2 YFSETQ, per germline. The CDR3 length is 13 residues. The CDR3 spells CASSVGGITEAFF. In DNA form, the CDR3 reads TGCGCCAGCAGCGTGGGAGGGATCACTGAAGCTTTCTTT.

The CDR3 nucleotides are TGTGCCAGCAGCCCCCAAGGGTCCGCGCAGGCTAACTATGGCTACACCTTC. This encodes CASSPQGSAQANYGYTF. The V gene is TRBV7-2, the J gene TRBJ1-2; D gene ambiguous. This CDR3 spans 17 amino acids. With 5 bases removed from V and 0 bases from J, the gap between germline ends came to 19 bases. Germline lookup yields CDR1 SGHTA and CDR2 FQGNSA.

This chain joins TRBV11-2 and TRBJ2-7, with 9 bases lining up with TRBD1. The CDR3 runs to 17 residues. Germline CDR1 is SGHAT and CDR2 is FQNNGV. V trimming: 2 bases; J trimming: 0 bases; junction bases outside the gene matches: 8. CDR3 residues: CASSLSPGQGISYEQYF. CDR3 nucleotide sequence: TGTGCCAGCAGCTTATCCCCGGGACAGGGAATCTCCTACGAGCAGTACTTC.

This chain connects TRBV18 to TRBJ1-4; D not resolved. This CDR3 spans 15 amino acids. Germline-derived CDR1 and CDR2 are KGHSH and LQKENI. Deletions cut 6 bases from V and 5 bases from J, with 16 bases between. The CDR3 DNA follows: TGTGCCAGCTCGACTAACGGGGAGAAGAATGAAAAACTGTTTTTT. Protein sequence: CASSTNGEKNEKLFF.

The chain joins TRBV7-9 to TRBJ1-6; D perhaps matches TRBD1 (6 bases). Germline lookup yields CDR1 SEHNR and CDR2 FQNEAQ (reference sequence). This CDR3 is 15 amino acids long. V gave up 0 bases and J gave up 11 bases, with 14 bases separating them. The CDR3 DNA is TGTGCCAGCAGCTTAGCGTCAGGGGCGAGACCACCCCTCCACTTT. Protein sequence: CASSLASGARPPLHF.

This rearrangement joins TRBV6-5 to TRBJ1-2; 8 positions match TRBD1. Germline assignment: CDR1 MNHEY and CDR2 SVGAGI. V dropped 5 bases and J dropped 10; count of bases not matched to a gene: 9. The CDR3 is 13 amino acids. CDR3 amino acids: CASSDQDRDIYTF. CDR3 sequence (DNA): TGTGCCAGCAGTGACCAGGACAGGGACATCTACACCTTC.

The rearrangement links TRBV14 to TRBJ2-7; 7 bases are a match to TRBD2. Losses at the gene ends were 3 bases for V and 2 bases for J; bases not matched to a gene: 4. This CDR3 region has 14 residues. CDR1 SGHDN and CDR2 FVKESK come from the germline V gene. DNA of the CDR3: TGTGCCAGCAGCCACGGGGGGATGACCTACGAGCAGTACTTC. Amino acid sequence: CASSHGGMTYEQYF.